The 10 T cell receptor beta chains in this list originate from one sample, sequenced in a study of siplizumab effects on memory and regulatory T cells. Produced via immunoSEQ multiplex PCR; TCRdb's table is partial and in-frame only. The table shows 45,000 to 60,000 clones, with roughly 87% occurring only once. The source material was naive CD8+ T cells sorted from blood. The receptors derive from a human donor in good health.

The CDR3 here is CASSALPHRNEQFF. CDR3 DNA: TGTGCCAGCAGCGCTCTCCCACATCGGAATGAGCAGTTCTTC. J is TRBJ2-1 and V is TRBV27; D remains unclear. The CDR3 is 14 amino acids. CDR1 and CDR2 from the germline V gene are MNHEY and SMNVEV (reference sequence). V gave up 6 bases and J gave up 7 bases, with 16 bases separating them.

The chain is built from TRBV9 and TRBJ2-3, with TRBD2 as a possible D gene (5 bases). V was trimmed by 3 bases and J by 0 bases, leaving 11 bases between them. Germline CDR1 and CDR2: SGDLS and YYNGEE. This CDR3 comprises 15 residues. The CDR3 region is CASSADWTSTDTQYF. CDR3 sequence (DNA): TGTGCCAGCAGCGCGGACTGGACTAGCACAGATACGCAGTATTTT.

The chain links TRBV7-2 to TRBJ1-2; weak D call: TRBD1 (5 bases). Germline CDR1 reads SGHTA; CDR2 reads FQGNSA. There are 14 residues in the CDR3. V was clipped by 5 bases and J by 6 bases, with 16 bases between them. CDR3 nucleotides: TGTGCCAGCAGCCCCGGGGGTACGGGAAATGGCTACACCTTC. Its protein is CASSPGGTGNGYTF. Combining the CDR3 with reference TRBV7-2 and TRBJ1-2 gives the whole variable domain GAGVSQSPSNKVTEKGKDVELRCDPISGHTALYWYRQSLGQGLEFLIYFQGNSAPDKSGLPSDRFSAERTGGSVSTLTIQRTQQEDSAVYLCASSPGGTGNGYTFGSGTRLTVV.

The chain recombines TRBV29-1 with TRBJ2-7, with 8 bases that match TRBD1. J gave up 0 bases and V 4 bases, and 2 bases lay outside the gene matches. The CDR3 is 13 residues long. Germline V gives CDR1 SQVTM, CDR2 ANQGSEA. The CDR3 coding sequence is TGCAGCGTTGGGGACAGGAGCTCCTACGAGCAGTACTTC. Translating gives CSVGDRSSYEQYF.

CDR3: CASSPTQGDEKLFF. The CDR3 nucleotides are TGTGCCAGCTCACCAACCCAGGGGGATGAAAAACTGTTTTTT. The genes are TRBV18 and TRBJ1-4; 7 bases agree with TRBD1. Germline V CDR1 and CDR2: KGHSH, LQKENI. CDR3 length: 14 amino acids. The ends lost 2 bases at V and 6 bases at J; junction bases unmatched: 3.

The V gene is TRBV5-6, the J gene TRBJ2-1, with 8 bases identical to TRBD2. The CDR3 sequence is 17 residues long. The trim removed 0 bases at V and 9 bases at J, leaving 14 bases unmatched. Germline values: CDR1 SGHDT, CDR2 YYEEEE. In nucleotides, the CDR3 is TGTGCCAGCAGCTTGGTTCAGCGGTTAGCGGGACTTGGTGAGCAGTTCTTC. Encoded protein: CASSLVQRLAGLGEQFF.

The chain carries TRBV19 and TRBJ1-2, with D possibly matching TRBD1 (6 bases). The CDR3 sequence is 13 residues long. V lost 3 bases to trimming and J lost 8 bases, with 13 bases between them. The germline CDR1 and CDR2 sequences are LNHDA and SQIVND (reference sequence). CDR3 protein: CASSMTGWEGYTF. DNA for the CDR3: TGTGCCAGTAGTATGACAGGTTGGGAGGGCTACACCTTC.

The J gene is TRBJ2-1, the V gene TRBV7-2; the D gene is possibly TRBD2 (6 bases). The CDR3 runs 12 residues. V lost 4 bases and J lost 15, with 16 bases in between. CDR1 is SGHTA and CDR2 is FQGNSA in the germline V gene. The CDR3 DNA is TGTGCCAGCAGCTCGCCAGCCTACGGGGGGTTCTTC. Its protein product is CASSSPAYGGFF.

This clone was seen just once. The chain uses TRBV2 and TRBJ2-1; D is unclear. V was pared by 5 bases and J by 3 bases, with 11 bases between. Per germline, CDR1 SNHLY and CDR2 FYNNEI. This CDR3 has 14 amino acids. CDR3 DNA: TGTGCCAGCAGTACGACGCTTAGCTACAATGAGCAGTTCTTC. Translated: CASSTTLSYNEQFF.

The chain is built from TRBV19 and TRBJ2-7; TRBD2 aligns across 8 bases. The CDR3 contains 14 residues. Germline loops: CDR1 LNHDA, CDR2 SQIVND (reference sequence). Trimming removed 4 bases from V and 2 bases from J; junction bases left unmatched: 4. Here the CDR3 reads CASSTGLATYEQYF. The CDR3 DNA reads as TGTGCCAGTAGTACCGGACTAGCAACCTACGAGCAGTACTTC.